This T cell receptor (beta chain) is drawn from a study of cytomegalovirus exposure and HLA in healthy donors (dated by TCRdb to the late 2010s). Study-wide context: An earlier analysis of approximately 590 of the donors reported 250 to 300 Gb of sequence data and 117 million unique TCR beta sequences from roughly 180 million T cells. The later analysis used no new phenotypic data to find candidate immune exposures, relying instead on TCR beta sequences and their occurrence across donors. Among 300 to 500 genotyped donors of the cohort, an average of about 220,000 unique TCR beta nucleotide sequences was sequenced per donor, of which about 18% were non-productive. The study was designed to test whether signatures of past pathogen exposure could be identified by cataloging public T cell receptors. About 5 DR-DQ haplotypes were handled as single units for association and clustering, since linkage in the cohort was strong. Donor age, sex, ethnicity and CMV serostatus were compiled alongside the repertoire data. All discovery cohort repertoires had been generated using a single sequencing platform. The genetic ancestry cluster associated with self-reported Caucasian donors included 81% of the roughly 410 genotyped donors. High-throughput TCR immunosequencing, statistical association of individual TCRs with disease status, and machine learning were combined to predict cytomegalovirus infection status. In a later genetic analysis, genome-wide SNP genotypes for about 65% of the 666 donors were used, and that subset was treated as a discovery cohort. Roughly 300 gigabases of sequencing data and tens of millions of unique TCR sequences were included in an early release covering roughly 600 HLA-typed donors. Class I and class II HLA loci were covered by the typing at four-digit resolution. Using immunosequencing, the study profiled T cell repertoires from fewer than 850 subjects and related those repertoires to cytomegalovirus serostatus. The number of typed donors differed by locus: roughly 620-630 for A, B, C, DRB1 and DQB1; some 500 for DQA1; 606 for DPA1; and around 450 for DPB1. In addition to the first cohort of 650 to 750 subjects, a separate validation cohort of some 120 different subjects was used. In a later analysis, previously published TCR beta repertoires from 600 to 850 donors were re-analyzed and high-resolution HLA genotyping was added so that TCR occurrence patterns could be studied. In an earlier analysis of a few hundred of the donors, high-throughput TCR beta sequencing was used to judge whether each TCR beta V gene segment behaved as functional or pseudogenic.

Concerning this clone itself: No cognate antigen has been identified for it. The record has no base qualities; no much larger clone is one base away.

In total, roughly 670 healthy bone marrow donors made up the cohort. At the time of sampling, all cohort members were nominally healthy, though unrecorded immune exposures were likely present. The donor tested CMV seronegative and was one of the 352 seronegative cohort members. A peripheral blood sample was collected from each donor, and TCR beta sequencing was performed on peripheral blood mononuclear cells. Genomic DNA was extracted from the blood cell samples with the Qiagen DNeasy Blood Extraction Kit. For this chain, trimming is 7 bases at the V end and 5 bases at the J end, and the number of junction bases without a gene match is 10. The CDR3 runs 14 residues from the cysteine to the phenylalanine. CDR3 DNA only is kept here, 42 bases in frame from base 1. The germline V gene sets CDR1 to SNHLY and CDR2 to FYNNEI. What the study reported, not specific to this receptor: A group of highly shared sequence variants was considered likely to be a technical artifact of the sequencing pipeline. For the cohort, immune exposure information was limited to CMV serostatus. The 87-base-pair reads could not distinguish some IMGT-functional V segments, including TRBV6-2 and TRBV6-3, so those segments were excluded. In a later genetic analysis, fewer N-insertions in productive TCRs were reported among donors in an Asian-associated ancestry cluster than the 666-donor mean. Because HLA typing was missing for some donors at each locus, association tests included only the typed subset. A further reported finding was that TCR beta sequences accurately predicted the HLA-A and HLA-B alleles for most subjects in the first cohort. V-gene and J-gene trimming of TCR beta chains was associated with a missense DCLRE1C variant in a later genetic analysis, and the association was replicated in an independent cohort. Across donors, most TCR sequences were observed very rarely, whereas some public TCRs were present in many individuals. Strong co-occurrence of HLA alleles, especially DR and DQ, made assigning TCR associations to individual alleles difficult. In vitro tests confirmed that a few of the cytomegalovirus-associated TCR beta chains recognize cytomegalovirus antigens. Broadly in line with IMGT annotations, most TCR beta V segments showed up in productive rearrangements about 87% or about 30% of the time in an earlier analysis of approximately 640 of the donors. It was suggested by the authors that the approach could potentially be generalized to other disease states and immunological phenotypes. The study gave a list of 150 to 200 TCR beta chains associated with cytomegalovirus. Specific HLA alleles were associated with 15,000 to 20,000 TCR beta sequences at a false discovery rate of 0.05 in a later analysis. Because counts were too low, 15 to 20 rarely observed V segments, including chromosome 9 orphons, were excluded from the earlier analysis of several hundred of the donors. In both the original and validation cohorts, the classifier was reported to diagnose cytomegalovirus status with high specificity and sensitivity. Only TCR beta chains were sequenced in this cohort, and the absence of alpha or paired-chain data limited detectable features. In a later analysis, TCR association rates were found to vary across HLA loci, with the most associated TCRs seen for DRB1 alleles and the fewest for HLA-C alleles. In a later analysis, HLA-associated TCR beta chains were found to be more clonally expanded and to have lower generation probabilities than equally common non-associated chains. Sequencing depth was assumed to be roughly uniform across donors in the presence/absence analyses, though that assumption may not hold. Linkage disequilibrium might explain the correlated functional status among segregating V segments, but an unknown experimental factor could not be ruled out. According to a later analysis, most CMV-associated TCR beta chains appeared to be HLA-restricted, and the HLA associations seemed to be driven largely by CMV exposure. Several of the top co-occurrence clusters appeared to be linked to parvovirus B19, influenza, CMV and Epstein-Barr virus, according to a later analysis.

Libraries came from the immunoSEQ multiplex PCR assay. A mixture of 60 forward primers for TCR Vbeta segments and 13 reverse primers for TCR Jbeta segments was used in the multiplex PCR. The CDR3 region of rearranged TCR beta genes was amplified from genomic DNA with a multiplex PCR assay. Amplified TCR beta libraries were sequenced as 87-base-pair reads on the Illumina HiSeq System. As for the authors' bioinformatics: A later analysis counted about 80 million unique TCR beta chains across the 666 repertoires, and around 12 million of these chains were shared by at least two donors. Raw reads were error-corrected and collapsed into unique sequences with a nearest-neighbor algorithm that merged closely related sequences to remove PCR and sequencing errors. Alignment of CDR3 sequences to IMGT reference sequences was used to assign V, D and J gene segments. Each retained sequence needed at least a six-nucleotide match to both a V gene segment and a J gene segment. Rearrangements were classified as productive when the CDR3 lacked stop codons and remained in frame with V and J, and all other rearrangements were classified as non-productive. Following IMGT convention, CDR3 was defined as the stretch from the second conserved V-encoded cysteine to the conserved J-encoded phenylalanine. In an earlier analysis of approximately 590 of the donors, sequences lacking an unambiguous match to a single V gene segment were excluded. An earlier analysis of several hundred of the donors called V segments functional above 56.7% productive rearrangements and segregating when the between-donor standard deviation exceeded 5%. A statistical classification framework was developed to diagnose cytomegalovirus status using the catalog of TCR beta chain sequences. V and J gene assignment, in a later analysis, came from comparing TCR nucleotide sequences with IMGT/GENE-DB human TR gene sequences. A later analysis assigned CDR3 sequences and most-parsimonious VDJ recombination scenarios with the TCRdist pipeline. In a later analysis, each TCR beta chain was defined by its CDR3 amino acid sequence together with its V-gene family, and reads lacking a unique V-gene family were excluded. As a way to deal with suspected cross-contamination and a sequencing artifact, a later analysis dropped approximately 570 nucleotide sequences that were highly shared and had low generation probability. A later analysis calculated a clonal expansion index for each public chain from normalized within-repertoire ranks of inferred template counts. Generation probabilities in a later analysis came from a VDJ recombination model fitted to out-of-frame rearrangements, and those results were checked against IGoR. Hypergeometric tests were used in a later analysis to score TCR-TCR, TCR-HLA and TCR-CMV co-occurrence, with a repertoire-size bias correction applied to the TCR pairs. To estimate false discovery rates, a later analysis permuted the HLA or CMV assignments 20 times. In a later analysis, co-occurring TCRs were grouped with DBSCAN, and TCRdist sequence similarity was added when clustering was performed within HLA-allele-positive subsets. Repertoires with fewer than 30,000 or more than 120,000 public chains were left out of co-occurrence clustering, as were a handful of repertoires with anomalous nucleotide sharing. TCRdb's version of the immuneACCESS table is confined to in-frame rearrangements and falls short of the full clone set. An unresolved V gene accounts for under half of the shortfall where checked; the remainder is of unknown origin. Clone size and V and J calls were adopted from that table, with D and trimming inferred from the DNA. The sample table shows 250,000 to 350,000 clones, and around 90% are seen once. Jointly, the top ten make up about 2.3% of the sample.

The TCR was taken from a woman in her late teens or twenties in good health and CMV-seronegative. Sequencing input: PBMCs. The chain is encoded by TRBV2 joined to TRBJ2-5, with 7 bases matching TRBD1. In nucleotides, the sequence is TGTGCCAGCAAGCCAAGACAGGGCTCGGAGACCCAGTACTTC. It specifies CASKPRQGSETQYF.